A selection of T cell receptor beta chains follows, all from one sample in a study of blood T cell repertoires in COVID-19. Profiling relied on immunoSEQ multiplex PCR, and the TCRdb table lists in-frame clones only, not all of them. The table has about 130,000 clones, roughly four fifths seen once. The sample taken for sequencing was peripheral blood. All receptors come from a man in his 60s with acute or convalescent COVID-19. Both conserved end residues are part of each CDR3. A D gene is named only where the DNA matches it firmly. Expanded clones are given a class, and other clones once, few, many or no size at all.

j_call: TRBJ1-4; d_call: NA; v_call: TRBV25-1; clone_size: NA; cdr3_aa: CASSLTSKKEKLFF; cdr3_nt: TGTGCCAGCAGCCTGACAAGTAAGAAAGAAAAACTGTTTTTT
j_call: TRBJ1-1; d_call: NA; v_call: TRBV19; clone_size: many; cdr3_aa: CASVMNTEAFF; cdr3_nt: TGTGCCAGCGTAATGAACACTGAAGCTTTCTTT
j_call: TRBJ2-3; d_call: TRBD1; v_call: TRBV6-2/TRBV6-3; clone_size: NA; cdr3_aa: CASSYSGQNTDTQYF; cdr3_nt: TGTGCCAGCAGTTACTCGGGACAGAACACAGATACGCAGTATTTT
j_call: TRBJ1-1; d_call: NA; v_call: TRBV18; clone_size: NA; cdr3_aa: CASSPPVQDTEAFF; cdr3_nt: TGTGCCAGCTCACCACCGGTTCAGGACACTGAAGCTTTCTTT
j_call: TRBJ1-6; d_call: NA; v_call: TRBV9; clone_size: NA; cdr3_aa: CASGMGAVEAPLHF; cdr3_nt: TGTGCCTCCGGTATGGGGGCCGTTGAGGCACCCCTCCACTTT
j_call: TRBJ2-7; d_call: NA; v_call: TRBV19; clone_size: NA; cdr3_aa: CASSISEAYEQYF; cdr3_nt: TGTGCCAGTAGTATTTCAGAGGCCTACGAGCAGTACTTC
j_call: TRBJ1-1; d_call: TRBD1; v_call: TRBV30; clone_size: NA; cdr3_aa: CAWSVLGTGGTEAFF; cdr3_nt: TGTGCCTGGAGTGTACTCGGGACAGGGGGTACTGAAGCTTTCTTT
j_call: TRBJ2-7; d_call: TRBD2; v_call: TRBV7-2; clone_size: NA; cdr3_aa: CASSATSGGYYEQYF; cdr3_nt: TGTGCCAGCAGCGCAACTAGCGGGGGATACTACGAGCAGTACTTC
j_call: TRBJ2-3; d_call: TRBD2; v_call: TRBV7-3; clone_size: NA; cdr3_aa: CASSLLSSGSTDTQYF; cdr3_nt: TGTGCCAGCAGCTTACTCTCTAGCGGGAGCACAGATACGCAGTATTTT
j_call: TRBJ2-1; d_call: TRBD2; v_call: TRBV11-2; clone_size: NA; cdr3_aa: CASSLGTSRYNEQFF; cdr3_nt: TGTGCCAGCAGCTTAGGGACTAGCAGATACAATGAGCAGTTCTTC